These T cell receptor beta chains were read from a single sample in a study of identical twins. TCRdb re-called the 5' RACE reads with MiXCR, one entry per CDR3 protein. The sample carries approximately 240,000 distinct CDR3 sequences, about an eighth recorded once. Source material: memory (CD45RO+) T cells sorted from blood. These receptors were collected from a woman aged 18-35 years in good health. Both conserved end residues are part of each CDR3. A D gene is named only where the DNA matches it firmly. Clone size appears in some rows only: once, few, many, or a class for an expanded clone.

D gene	clone size	V gene	J gene	CDR3 protein	CDR3 DNA
-	-	TRBV20-1	TRBJ2-3	CSVDRSHTDTQYF	TGCAGTGTCGACAGAAGCCACACAGATACGCAGTATTTT
TRBD1	many	TRBV5-1	TRBJ2-7	CASSDTGTGIYEQYF	TGCGCCAGCAGCGACACCGGGACAGGTATATACGAGCAGTACTTC
-	-	TRBV18	TRBJ2-7	CASSFLVDSYEQYF	TGTGCCAGCTCATTCCTCGTGGACTCCTACGAGCAGTACTTC
-	few	TRBV2	TRBJ1-1	CASAGDWGTEAFF	TGTGCCAGCGCCGGGGACTGGGGCACTGAAGCTTTCTTT
TRBD2	few	TRBV7-2	TRBJ2-3	CASRREFTDTQYF	TGTGCCAGCAGGCGGGAGTTCACAGATACGCAGTATTTT
-	once	TRBV7-2	TRBJ2-1	CASSPRGQNNEQFF	TGTGCCAGCAGCCCGCGGGGCCAAAACAATGAGCAGTTCTTC
TRBD1	few	TRBV12-5	TRBJ2-5	CASEKGAVTETQYF	TGTGCTAGTGAAAAGGGGGCGGTAACGGAGACCCAGTACTTC
-	few	TRBV7-2	TRBJ2-3	CASSPGLRTDTQYF	TGTGCCAGCAGCCCGGGACTGCGCACAGATACGCAGTATTTT
-	few	TRBV4-2	TRBJ2-7	CASSQRLDYEQYF	TGTGCCAGCAGCCAAAGACTAGACTACGAGCAGTACTTC
-	-	TRBV29-1	TRBJ1-2	CSVEGGYTF	TGCAGCGTTGAAGGTGGCTACACCTTC
-	few	TRBV5-6	TRBJ2-1	CASSLSVTRAERQFF	TGTGCCAGCAGCTTGTCGGTGACTAGGGCTGAGAGACAGTTCTTC
-	many	TRBV27	TRBJ2-7	CASSLQGSYEQYF	TGTGCCAGCAGTTTACAGGGCTCCTACGAGCAGTACTTC
TRBD2	-	TRBV20-1	TRBJ2-1	CSVPGLAGGREQFF	TGCAGTGTTCCCGGACTAGCGGGAGGGCGGGAGCAGTTCTTC
TRBD2	-	TRBV7-2	TRBJ2-5	CASRRGSQETQYF	TGTGCCAGCAGGCGGGGGTCTCAAGAGACCCAGTACTTC
-	few	TRBV5-8	TRBJ1-2	CASSLAGGYGYTF	TGTGCCAGCAGCTTGGCAGGAGGCTATGGCTACACCTTC
-	many	TRBV7-9	TRBJ2-7	CASSRTNYEQYF	TGTGCCAGCAGCCGAACCAACTACGAGCAGTACTTC
-	-	TRBV5-5	TRBJ1-5	CASSQFEWGTRPQHF	TGTGCCAGCAGCCAGTTTGAGTGGGGCACGCGGCCCCAGCATTTT
-	-	TRBV11-2	TRBJ2-7	CASSPVGPNSYEQYF	TGTGCCAGCAGCCCCGTTGGACCTAACTCCTACGAGCAGTACTTC
TRBD1	many	TRBV5-6	TRBJ2-7	CASSRDRVGEQYF	TGTGCCAGCAGCCGGGACAGGGTGGGGGAGCAGTACTTC
-	-	TRBV5-5	TRBJ2-2	CASSLVAKNTGELFF	TGTGCCAGCAGCTTAGTAGCAAAGAACACCGGGGAGCTGTTTTTT
TRBD2	-	TRBV15	TRBJ2-1	CATSRDGRGDSGQFF	TGTGCCACCAGCAGAGATGGGCGGGGGGACTCTGGGCAGTTCTTC
TRBD1	many	TRBV20-1	TRBJ1-4	CSAPGQGNEKLFF	TGCAGTGCTCCGGGACAGGGAAACGAAAAACTGTTTTTT
-	-	TRBV20-1	TRBJ2-5	CSAEAETQYF	TGCAGTGCTGAAGCGGAGACCCAGTACTTC
TRBD1	-	TRBV20-1	TRBJ2-4	CSARDTGETGKNIQYF	TGCAGTGCTAGGGATACAGGGGAGACGGGCAAAAACATTCAGTACTTC
TRBD1	-	TRBV12-3/TRBV12-4	TRBJ1-4	CASSFWDRENEKLFF	TGTGCCAGCAGTTTCTGGGACAGGGAAAATGAAAAACTGTTTTTT
-	-	TRBV27	TRBJ1-2	CASRPTSGVLLYGYTF	TGTGCCAGCAGGCCAACCTCAGGGGTCCTCCTCTATGGCTACACCTTC
TRBD1	-	TRBV6-1	TRBJ1-2	CASRRGTGPIYGYTF	TGTGCCAGCAGACGGGGGACAGGGCCAATCTATGGCTACACCTTC
-	many	TRBV12-3/TRBV12-4	TRBJ1-2	CASSSWAAVNYGYTF	TGTGCCAGCAGCTCTTGGGCCGCCGTTAACTATGGCTACACCTTC
-	-	TRBV10-3	TRBJ1-1	CAISEWGTSGTEAFF	TGTGCCATCAGTGAGTGGGGGACATCGGGGACTGAAGCTTTCTTT
TRBD2	few	TRBV12-3/TRBV12-4	TRBJ2-1	CASSLMGGDNEQFF	TGTGCCAGCAGTTTAATGGGAGGGGACAATGAGCAGTTCTTC
-	-	TRBV9	TRBJ2-7	CASSLGGPEVYEQYF	TGTGCCAGCAGCCTTGGGGGGCCGGAGGTCTACGAGCAGTACTTC
TRBD2	few	TRBV3-1	TRBJ2-7	CASSRSRAAGEEIEQYF	TGTGCCAGCAGCCGGAGTCGCGCAGCGGGAGAAGAAATCGAGCAGTACTTC